This is a list of T cell receptor beta chains from one sample in a study of vaccination and CD4 T cells after COVID-19. TCRdb recomputed calls from the PCR reads with MiXCR, one row per CDR3 protein. The table has over 9,500 distinct CDR3 sequences, 45% seen once. These TCRs' antigens remain unknown. Sample: cultured CD4+ T cells from blood, taken after SARS-CoV-2 vaccination. The receptors were gathered from a human donor with COVID-19. Each CDR3 is given with its conserved first and last residue. The order of the fields is J gene, V gene, CDR3 protein.

j_gene: TRBJ1-6; v_gene: TRBV5-6; CDR3aa: CASSFVGVKDTYNSPLHF
j_gene: TRBJ1-1; v_gene: TRBV7-2; CDR3aa: CASSLGLEAFF
j_gene: TRBJ1-5; v_gene: TRBV6-1; CDR3aa: CASRRTGAGSNQPQHF
j_gene: TRBJ1-1; v_gene: TRBV7-3; CDR3aa: CASSVGGRMNTEAFF
j_gene: TRBJ1-1; v_gene: TRBV9; CDR3aa: CASSQGHMNTEAFF
j_gene: TRBJ2-2; v_gene: TRBV20-1; CDR3aa: CSASHGGAGTGELFF
j_gene: TRBJ1-2; v_gene: TRBV29-1; CDR3aa: CSGLQGARGYTF
j_gene: TRBJ2-1; v_gene: TRBV6-1; CDR3aa: CASSVTQGVGGEQFF
j_gene: TRBJ2-5; v_gene: TRBV6-1; CDR3aa: CASSPSGGPGETQYF
j_gene: TRBJ1-5; v_gene: TRBV6-1; CDR3aa: CASSEAISGPGRSNQPQHF
j_gene: TRBJ2-3; v_gene: TRBV6-1; CDR3aa: CASSRGTSGGTDTQYF
j_gene: TRBJ1-5; v_gene: TRBV20-1; CDR3aa: CSASRGRLDQPQHF